Listed below are T cell receptor beta chains from one sample, sequenced in a study of cytomegalovirus exposure and HLA in healthy donors. Produced via immunoSEQ multiplex PCR; TCRdb's table is partial and in-frame only. This sample has about 120,000 clones, with roughly 83% found just once. Sequencing input: PBMCs. Receptors originate from a man between 18 and 35 years old in good health and CMV-seropositive. CDR3s include the opening cysteine and the closing phenylalanine or tryptophan. The D gene is left open where the match is weak. Clone size is shown for a subset of rows, as once, few, many or a class of expanded clone.

NA	TRBV19	TRBD2	TRBJ2-1	TGTGCCAGTAGTACGGGGACTAGCGGGGGGGCCGCTGAGCAGTTCTTC	CASSTGTSGGAAEQFF
NA	TRBV5-1	TRBD1	TRBJ2-7	TGCGCCAGCAAACCGACAGGGGGCCCCTACGAGCAGTACTTC	CASKPTGGPYEQYF
NA	TRBV19	TRBD1	TRBJ2-1	TGTGCCAGTAGTATACAAAACAGGGGTGCCGGTTCCTACAATGAGCAGTTCTTC	CASSIQNRGAGSYNEQFF
NA	TRBV6-5	NA	TRBJ2-5	TGTGCCAGCAGCCTTACAGGGCTCCAAGAGACCCAGTACTTC	CASSLTGLQETQYF
NA	TRBV19	NA	TRBJ2-7	TGTGCCAGTAGACCTCCGGGGGCCTACGAGCAGTACTTC	CASRPPGAYEQYF
NA	TRBV18	TRBD1	TRBJ1-5	TGTGCCAGCTCATCTGGACAGGGTCATCAGCCCCAGCATTTT	CASSSGQGHQPQHF
NA	TRBV11-2	NA	TRBJ1-2	TGTGCCAGCAGCTTTCTCAGGGGCTACACCTTC	CASSFLRGYTF
NA	TRBV19	NA	TRBJ2-1	TGTGCCAGTAGTATTACTAGCCCGATCTACAATGAGCAGTTCTTC	CASSITSPIYNEQFF
NA	TRBV18	NA	TRBJ1-4	TGTGCCAGCTCACCACCGGCCCAGGCTAATGAAAAACTGTTTTTT	CASSPPAQANEKLFF
NA	TRBV5-6	NA	TRBJ1-2	TGTGCCAGCAGCTTGGACGATGGACTATATGGCTACACCTTC	CASSLDDGLYGYTF
once	TRBV6-6	NA	TRBJ2-3	TGTGCCAGCAGTACTATAGACGCACACACAGATACGCAGTATTTT	CASSTIDAHTDTQYF
once	TRBV30	TRBD1	TRBJ2-7	TGTGCCTGGAGTATCCGGGACAGTTTCGAGCAGTACTTC	CAWSIRDSFEQYF
NA	TRBV2	TRBD1	TRBJ2-7	TGTGCCAGGGGACAGGGGGACGAGCAGTACTTC	CARGQGDEQYF
NA	TRBV19	NA	TRBJ1-5	TGTGCCAGTAGCGGTGGGCCGCAGCCCCAGCATTTT	CASSGGPQPQHF
NA	TRBV13	NA	TRBJ1-1	TGTGCCAGCAGCTTAGGGTCCGACACTGAAGCTTTCTTT	CASSLGSDTEAFF
NA	TRBV19	TRBD2	TRBJ2-1	TGTGCCAGTAGTATTCGTGCCGGGACTAGCGGGGGGGCCCACGAGCAGTTCTTC	CASSIRAGTSGGAHEQFF
NA	TRBV6-1	TRBD1	TRBJ2-7	TGTGCCAGCAGGACAGGGGGCCAGGGTTCCTACGAGCAGTACTTC	CASRTGGQGSYEQYF
NA	TRBV27	TRBD1	TRBJ1-1	TGTGCCAGCAGTTCGGGACAGGTTGCCACTGAAGCTTTCTTT	CASSSGQVATEAFF
NA	TRBV5-5	TRBD1	TRBJ2-5	TGTGCCAGCAGCTTACCGACAGGGTCTGGGGAGACCCAGTACTTC	CASSLPTGSGETQYF
NA	TRBV19	NA	TRBJ1-2	TGTGCCAGTAGTATTGCAGGGCGGGGGAACTATGGCTACACCTTC	CASSIAGRGNYGYTF
few	TRBV5-5	NA	TRBJ2-1	TGTGCCAGTAAATTAATACAGGGCAATGAGCAGTTCTTC	CASKLIQGNEQFF
NA	TRBV4-2	TRBD2	TRBJ2-1	TGTGCCAGCAGCCAAGTAATTAGCGGGGGAATTGGTGAGCAGTTCTTC	CASSQVISGGIGEQFF
NA	TRBV19	TRBD1	TRBJ1-2	TGTGCCAGTAGGGACAGGGGGACCCGGGGCTACACCTTC	CASRDRGTRGYTF
NA	TRBV13	TRBD2	TRBJ2-1	TGTGCCAGCAGCTTAGGAGGGACTAGCGGGGGGGTTAGCTCCTACAATGAGCAGTTCTTC	CASSLGGTSGGVSSYNEQFF
once	TRBV6-5	TRBD1	TRBJ1-4	TGTGCCAGCAGTTTGAATGGACAGGGGGCGGGAAAACTGTTTTTT	CASSLNGQGAGKLFF
NA	TRBV27	NA	TRBJ2-1	TGTGCCAGCAGTCCTTACCAAGCGGGTGCTTACAATGAGCAGTTCTTC	CASSPYQAGAYNEQFF
NA	TRBV5-1	NA	TRBJ2-7	TGCGCCAGCAGCTTGGTGTACAATTTCTCCTACGAGCAGTACTTC	CASSLVYNFSYEQYF
few	TRBV19	NA	TRBJ2-1	TGTGCCAGTAGTTTACTCCTCACCTCCTACAATGAGCAGTTCTTC	CASSLLLTSYNEQFF
NA	TRBV19	TRBD2	TRBJ2-3	TGTGCCAGTAGTAGAAGGCGGGGGGGCACAGATACGCAGTATTTT	CASSRRRGGTDTQYF
NA	TRBV7-2	NA	TRBJ1-1	TGTGCCAGCGCTCGGTCCGAGGTGGGCACTGAAGCTTTCTTT	CASARSEVGTEAFF
NA	TRBV11-2	TRBD1	TRBJ2-7	TGTGCCAGCAGCTTAGTGACAGGGAACTCCTACGAGCAGTACTTC	CASSLVTGNSYEQYF
NA	TRBV5-5	NA	TRBJ1-4	TGTGCCAGCAGCTTGGGGTCAGGGTATGAAAAACTGTTTTTT	CASSLGSGYEKLFF
NA	TRBV5-1	TRBD1	TRBJ1-6	TGCGCCAGCAGCTTGGGGGACAGTCTTAATTCACCCCTCCACTTT	CASSLGDSLNSPLHF
once	TRBV5-4	TRBD2	TRBJ2-5	TGTGCCAGCACCCATGGTCGGGCGGTAGCGGGGGTACAAGAGACCCAGTACTTC	CASTHGRAVAGVQETQYF
NA	TRBV9	TRBD2	TRBJ2-1	TGTGCCAGCAGCTCCCGGTCTAGCGGGGGGGGAAATGAGCAGTTCTTC	CASSSRSSGGGNEQFF
NA	TRBV4-1	NA	TRBJ2-1	TGCGCCAGCAGCCAAGAAAACAGCTTCAATGAGCAGTTCTTC	CASSQENSFNEQFF
NA	TRBV23-1	TRBD1	TRBJ2-4	TGCGCCAGCAGTCAAATCCCCCGGACAGGAGGATTGGGCAAAAACATTCAGTACTTC	CASSQIPRTGGLGKNIQYF
NA	TRBV15	NA	TRBJ1-5	TGTGCCACCAGCAGAGAACAGGGAAGCAATCAGCCCCAGCATTTT	CATSREQGSNQPQHF
NA	TRBV29-1	NA	TRBJ1-1	TGCAGCGTCGACGGGGGGTTGTATCCTGAAGCTTTCTTT	CSVDGGLYPEAFF
NA	TRBV19	TRBD1	TRBJ2-7	TGTGCCAGTAGTCCGACAGGGGCCGATTACGAGCAGTACTTC	CASSPTGADYEQYF
NA	TRBV7-9	NA	TRBJ1-1	TGTGCCAGCAGCTTAGCTCAGGGCCGAACTGAAGCTTTCTTT	CASSLAQGRTEAFF
NA	TRBV5-1	NA	TRBJ1-2	TGCGCCAGCAGCCCGGCCGGGGGTAATAACTATGGCTACACCTTC	CASSPAGGNNYGYTF
NA	TRBV2	NA	TRBJ1-6	TGTGCCAGCAGTGACGCAGGGAAGTCAGGTTCACCCCTCCACTTT	CASSDAGKSGSPLHF
once	TRBV30	NA	TRBJ1-1	TGTGCCTGGAGTAGGGGGTTAGTCACTGAAGCTTTCTTT	CAWSRGLVTEAFF
NA	TRBV9	NA	TRBJ1-6	TGTGCCAGCAGCCCGGGGGGGGCCCTCGGGTCACCCCTCCACTTT	CASSPGGALGSPLHF
few	TRBV29-1	NA	TRBJ1-2	TGCAGCGTTGATTATGGCAGGGTTGACTATGGCTACACCTTC	CSVDYGRVDYGYTF
few	TRBV28	NA	TRBJ1-1	TGTGCCAGCACCCGGGGGTACAAGAACACTGAAGCTTTCTTT	CASTRGYKNTEAFF
NA	TRBV7-3	NA	TRBJ1-2	TGTGCCAGCAGCTCTCACTATGGCTACACCTTC	CASSSHYGYTF